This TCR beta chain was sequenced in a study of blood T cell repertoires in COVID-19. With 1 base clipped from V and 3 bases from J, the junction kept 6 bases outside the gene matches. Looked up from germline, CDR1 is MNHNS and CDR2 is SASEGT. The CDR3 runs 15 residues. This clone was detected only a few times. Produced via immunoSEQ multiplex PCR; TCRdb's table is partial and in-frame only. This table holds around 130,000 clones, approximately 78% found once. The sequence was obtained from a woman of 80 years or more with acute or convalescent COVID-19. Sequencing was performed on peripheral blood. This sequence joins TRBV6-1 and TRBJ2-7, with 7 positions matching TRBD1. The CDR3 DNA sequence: TGTGCCAGCAGTGAAGGGGACAGTGCCCACTACGAGCAGTACTTC. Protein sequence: CASSEGDSAHYEQYF.